Listed below are T cell receptor beta chains from one sample, sequenced in a study of T cells after yellow fever vaccination. TCRdb reanalysed the 5' RACE reads using MiXCR and keeps one entry per CDR3 protein. The table includes around 320,000 distinct CDR3 sequences, about 4.5% detected once. Sequences were derived from PBMCs, sampled 15 days after the yellow fever booster vaccination. Receptor source: a man aged 18-30 years who received the YFV17D yellow fever vaccine. CDR3s include the opening cysteine and the closing phenylalanine or tryptophan. Each record gives: V gene, CDR3 protein.

TRBV30	CAWSVLAGGLRDTGELFF
TRBV14	CASSQEGPTDTQYF
TRBV11-2	CASSRDRFTYF
TRBV7-2	CASSSVPGYGYTF
TRBV11-2	CASSLTGRSGGIQETQYF
TRBV7-6	CASSPWTENTGELFF
TRBV7-8	CASSLGNGRLGTEAFF
TRBV24-1	CATSAGAQETQYF
TRBV5-1	CASSLQGTSYEQYF
TRBV7-6	CASSLARGGQPQHF
TRBV7-8	CASSLMGRGPGANVLTF
TRBV12-3/TRBV12-4	CASRYLDGPMNTEAFF
TRBV7-2	CASSPTPQDGYTF
TRBV27	CASRGAGNYGYTF
TRBV29-1	CSVEIGHEPETQYF
TRBV6-5	CASSLNGGSYEQYF
TRBV7-6	CASSLGSSGANVLTF
TRBV9	CASSDGDGQPQHF
TRBV4-3	CASSQASGQTNYGYTF
TRBV20-1	CSASNRVGPQHF
TRBV10-3	CAIRGRSNQPQHF
TRBV19	CASSMDQVGSEAFF
TRBV12-5	CASGPGLAGGLVTGELFF
TRBV5-1	CASRWLAGPTYEQYF
TRBV3-1	CASSQGLGETQYF
TRBV10-1	CASNPRIGGRGDTQYF
TRBV7-2	CASSVRTGTGGNYGYTF
TRBV30	CAWKRNPGPAFHTGELFF
TRBV4-2	CASSQGSGDTGELFF
TRBV12-3/TRBV12-4	CASSLIRQPQHF
TRBV6-5	CASSYGDRVSAEAFF
TRBV18	CASSLRSGTLNEKLFF
TRBV28	CASTSYGNTIYF
TRBV12-3/TRBV12-4	CASSLAGQGGYNEQFF
TRBV7-2	CASSLSGVYVGGELFF
TRBV9	CASSVEPSVREQFF
TRBV2	CASSSNRAHNEKLFF
TRBV4-3	CASSQEGGRPEVFQETQYF
TRBV3-1	CASSLSSGGIEQYF
TRBV3-1	CASSQDGGQGIGTQYF
TRBV20-1	CSAPRGGMGDTQYF
TRBV19	CASRLAGSDTQYF
TRBV7-9	CASSLALGTVGPTQYF
TRBV7-9	CASSVTGGNTEAFF
TRBV6-1	CASIWTVGEAFF
TRBV11-2	CASSLEFGRANTEAFF
TRBV7-9	CASSPRGLLGTDTQYF
TRBV7-2	CASSLVGGPDTQYF
TRBV6-1	CASSEGFYTGELFF
TRBV18	CASSPPETGLNQPQHF
TRBV20-1	CSADGQGAGEKLFF
TRBV10-3	CAISPGQGRASPLHF
TRBV4-1	CASSQVSPISGANVLTF
TRBV6-1	CASSVWTGADSTDTQYF
TRBV20-1	CSARRTSDYEQFF
TRBV20-1	CSAIVGDRNYEQYF
TRBV7-9	CASSFPRGNTEAFF
TRBV7-3	CASSLKSWASTDTQYF
TRBV15	CATAVLRGRGYTF